Shown below are 20 T cell receptor beta chains from a single sample sequenced in a study of shared clonotypes between healthy human individuals. TCRdb keeps only in-frame clones here, not all; method: immunoSEQ multiplex PCR. The sample holds about 1,500,000 clones, roughly 96% seen once. The sequenced sample was naive CD4+ T cells sorted from blood. Subset here: CD45RA+ positively selected. These receptors all stem from a man aged 25-40 years in good health.

The chain combines TRBV5-4 with TRBJ2-3, with a weak D call TRBD1 (6 bases). With 1 base removed from V and 4 bases from J, the gap between germline ends came to 7 bases. Germline assignment: CDR1 SGHNT and CDR2 YYREEE (reference sequence). The CDR3 runs 13 residues. CDR3 sequence (DNA): TGTGCCAGCAGCTTGAGGACAGCAGATACGCAGTATTTT. This translates into CASSLRTADTQYF. The full variable domain, rest sourced from reference TRBV5-4 and TRBJ2-3, is ETGVTQSPTHLIKTRGQQVTLRCSSQSGHNTVSWYQQALGQGPQFIFQYYREEENGRGNFPPRFSGLQFPNYSSELNVNALELDDSALYLCASSLRTADTQYFGPGTRLTVL.

The chain combines TRBV2 with TRBJ1-5, with a tentative D call TRBD1 (5 bases). In germline, CDR1 is SNHLY, CDR2 FYNNEI. There are 16 residues in the CDR3. The V and J ends lost 6 bases and 1 base respectively, with 16 bases between them. CDR3 in amino acids: CASRYRSGKSNQPQHF. CDR3 DNA: TGTGCCAGCAGGTACAGGTCGGGTAAAAGCAATCAGCCCCAGCATTTT.

The chain employs TRBV12-2 and TRBJ1-5. TRBV12-2 is deemed a pseudogene. The CDR3 extends over 20 amino acids. CDR3 sequence (DNA): TGTGCAAGTCGCTCAGAGGAGGGACTCCGAATACCTTATAGCAATCAGCCCCAGCATTTT. Its protein is CASRSEEGLRIPYSNQPQHF.

CDR3 loop: CASSLSGAGSSYEQYF. As DNA, the CDR3 is TGTGCCAGCAGTTTATCGGGCGCGGGGAGCTCCTACGAGCAGTACTTC. The genes are TRBV27 and TRBJ2-7; possibly TRBD2 for D (6 bases). Per germline, CDR1 MNHEY and CDR2 SMNVEV (reference sequence). V was trimmed by 0 bases and J by 0 bases, leaving 12 bases between them. CDR3 length equals 16 residues.

This clone has more than one count but fewer than ten. This rearrangement joins TRBV11-3 to TRBJ2-2, with D perhaps matching TRBD2 (6 bases). Per the germline V gene, CDR1 is SGHNT and CDR2 is YENEEA. Trimming stripped 3 bases from V and 6 bases from J, with 8 bases between. The CDR3 length is 13 residues. This CDR3 is CASSFTSPGELFF. CDR3 DNA: TGTGCCAGCAGCTTCACTAGCCCCGGGGAGCTGTTTTTT.

The V gene is TRBV5-4, the J gene TRBJ2-3; D remains ambiguous. Deletions cut 3 bases from V and 4 bases from J, with 21 bases between. CDR1 SGHNT and CDR2 YYREEE come from the germline V gene (reference sequence). The CDR3 has 17 residues. The CDR3 DNA follows: TGTGCCAGCAGCTATCCCCGGGCTCCGACTTCTCCAGATACGCAGTATTTT. Its protein product is CASSYPRAPTSPDTQYF.

The chain employs TRBV28 and TRBJ1-2; maybe TRBD1 (6 bases). V was cut by 4 bases and J by 0 bases, with 6 bases left in between. This CDR3 contains 13 residues. Germline V lookup: CDR1 MDHEN, CDR2 SYDVKM. The CDR3: CASSWDTNYGYTF. CDR3 in DNA: TGTGCCAGCAGTTGGGACACTAACTATGGCTACACCTTC.

The chain couples TRBV7-2 to TRBJ2-7, with a weak D call TRBD1 (5 bases). V shed 1 base and J shed 0 bases, with 13 bases lying between them. CDR3 length: 16 amino acids. Germline V gene lookup returns CDR1 SGHTA and CDR2 FQGNSA. CDR3 region: CASSLGAGPRSYEQYF. The CDR3 DNA reads TGTGCCAGCAGCTTAGGGGCAGGGCCCCGCTCCTACGAGCAGTACTTC. Full variable domain (remainder filled in from reference TRBV7-2 and TRBJ2-7): GAGVSQSPSNKVTEKGKDVELRCDPISGHTALYWYRQSLGQGLEFLIYFQGNSAPDKSGLPSDRFSAERTGGSVSTLTIQRTQQEDSAVYLCASSLGAGPRSYEQYFGPGTRLTVT.

Only one count was recorded for this clone. The V call is TRBV29-1, the J call TRBJ2-1, with D maybe TRBD2 (6 bases). CDR3 length: 12 residues. V was pared by 5 bases and J by 8 bases, with 13 bases between. In germline, CDR1 is SQVTM, CDR2 ANQGSEA. The CDR3 is CSVHPGGDEQFF. The CDR3 DNA is TGCAGCGTTCACCCCGGCGGGGATGAGCAGTTCTTC.

The chain employs TRBV9 and TRBJ2-7, with TRBD2 matching 10 bases. This CDR3 has 15 amino acids. After removal of 0 bases from V and 5 bases from J, the junction contained 5 bases not matched to a gene. In germline, CDR1 is SGDLS, CDR2 YYNGEE. This chain's CDR3 is CASSVEKREGHEQYF. CDR3 sequence (DNA): TGTGCCAGCAGCGTAGAGAAGCGGGAGGGCCACGAGCAGTACTTC.

This chain uses TRBV7-2 with TRBJ2-1; no firm D call. The CDR3 runs 12 residues. Germline-derived CDR1 and CDR2 are SGHTA and FQGNSA. Trimming cost V 5 bases and J 7 bases, with 9 bases left between them. The CDR3 loop reads CASSPSRNEQFF. The DNA for the CDR3 is TGTGCCAGCAGCCCTAGTAGGAATGAGCAGTTCTTC.

The chain uses TRBV18 and TRBJ1-5; perhaps TRBD1 as D (5 bases). CDR1 KGHSH and CDR2 LQKENI come from the germline V gene. The germline V and J ends were trimmed by 3 bases and 3 bases, with 9 bases remaining between them. The CDR3 length is 14 residues. The CDR3 protein is CASSPSGFNQPQHF. CDR3 sequence (DNA): TGTGCCAGCTCACCTTCAGGGTTCAATCAGCCCCAGCATTTT.

The chain links TRBV11-2 to TRBJ2-5; D unresolved. CDR1 is SGHAT, CDR2 FQNNGV, per germline. Trimming removed 1 base at V and 4 bases at J, with 7 bases between. The CDR3 runs to 13 residues. This CDR3 is CASSLAIRETQYF. The CDR3 DNA reads TGTGCCAGCAGCTTAGCCATTCGAGAGACCCAGTACTTC.

V usage is TRBV5-6 and J usage is TRBJ2-7, with 7 bases identical to TRBD2. Germline trimming cut 5 bases from V and 1 base from J; bases unmatched to any gene: 9. Germline CDR1 is SGHDT and CDR2 is YYEEEE. The CDR3 is 15 residues long. The DNA of the CDR3 is TGTGCCAGCAGTCCGAGGGTGCGGGGGTCCTACGAGCAGTACTTC. This translates into CASSPRVRGSYEQYF.

The CDR3 spells CASSLSGLAGDTQYF. CDR3 nucleotide sequence: TGTGCCAGCAGCTTGTCGGGACTAGCAGGAGATACGCAGTATTTT. The J gene is TRBJ2-3, the V gene TRBV5-4; 9 nucleotides line up with TRBD2. V lost 1 base and J lost 5; bases outside the gene matches: 5. Germline V lookup: CDR1 SGHNT, CDR2 YYREEE (reference sequence). The CDR3 is 15 residues long.

V gene TRBV7-6 combines with J gene TRBJ2-7; 8 bases agree with TRBD1. Germline V gene sequence: CDR1 SGHVS, CDR2 FNYEAQ. This CDR3 region has 14 residues. Germline trimming cut 5 bases from V and 2 bases from J; bases unmatched to any gene: 5. CDR3 bases: TGTGCCAGCAGCGGACAGGGACCTCCCTACGAGCAGTACTTC. Translated, it gives CASSGQGPPYEQYF.

V usage is TRBV28 and J usage is TRBJ2-7, with unresolved D. Germline loops: CDR1 MDHEN, CDR2 SYDVKM. This CDR3 has 11 amino acids. V lost 3 bases and J 5 bases, leaving 5 bases between the germline ends. The DNA of the CDR3 is TGTGCCAGCAGTTTCACGGACGAGCAGTACTTC. It codes for CASSFTDEQYF. The variable domain in full, completed from reference TRBV28 and TRBJ2-7, reads DVKVTQSSRYLVKRTGEKVFLECVQDMDHENMFWYRQDPGLGLRLIYFSYDVKMKEKGDIPEGYSVSREKKERFSLILESASTNQTSMYLCASSFTDEQYFGPGTRLTVT.

This clone was recorded once. The chain recombines TRBV29-1 with TRBJ2-7; D could derive from TRBD1 or TRBD2 (5 bases each). The ends were cut back, 3 bases at V and 3 bases at J, with 12 bases in the middle. The V gene's germline CDR1 is SQVTM and CDR2 ANQGSEA. The CDR3 is 13 amino acids. CDR3 DNA: TGCAGCGTTGAGTGGTGGGGGAGCTACGAGCAGTACTTC. This codes for CSVEWWGSYEQYF.

The gene calls are TRBV6-1 and TRBJ1-2; 9 bases agree with TRBD1. Per germline, CDR1 MNHNS and CDR2 SASEGT. The V gene end was trimmed by 3 bases and the J gene end by 6 bases; junction bases not matched to a gene: 11. This CDR3 contains 16 residues. CDR3 sequence reads: CASSDLISGTGHGYTF. As DNA, the CDR3 is TGTGCCAGCAGTGACCTCATAAGCGGGACAGGGCATGGCTACACCTTC.

The chain carries TRBV6-5 and TRBJ2-7, with D tentatively TRBD1 (5 bases). The CDR3 has 14 residues. V lost 5 bases, J lost 6 bases, and 17 bases lay in between. Germline CDR1 reads MNHEY; CDR2 reads SVGAGI. For the CDR3, the DNA is TGTGCCAGCAGTCCACTAAGGGGCTCGAGCGAGCAGTACTTC. It translates to CASSPLRGSSEQYF.